Listed here are 27 T cell receptor beta chains from one sample, sequenced in a study of shared clonotypes between healthy human individuals. Using immunoSEQ multiplex PCR, the repertoire was profiled, and TCRdb retains in-frame clones only, with some absent. The sample yields 2 million to 2.5 million clones, under 95% seen once. What was sequenced was naive CD4+ T cells from PBMCs. Stated subset: CD45RA+ positively selected. These receptors originate from a man in his late teens or twenties in good health. Some clones in this sample may be carry-over from other donors' samples.

The chain's CDR3 is CASSLTAFQETQYF. The CDR3 nucleotides are TGCGCCAGCAGTTTAACAGCATTTCAAGAGACCCAGTACTTC. The genes are TRBV5-1 and TRBJ2-5, with D unresolved. In germline, CDR1 is SGHRS, CDR2 YFSETQ. CDR3 length: 14 amino acids. With 5 bases removed from V and 2 bases from J, the gap between germline ends came to 13 bases. The full variable domain, with the rest looked up from reference TRBV5-1 and TRBJ2-5, is KAGVTQTPRYLIKTRGQQVTLSCSPISGHRSVSWYQQTPGQGLQFLFEYFSETQRNKGNFPGRFSGRQFSNSRSEMNVSTLELGDSALYLCASSLTAFQETQYFGPGTRLLVL.

Details on this clone: The germline gene is not matched at one end of the junction; a read error may be the cause. The chain couples TRBV2 to TRBJ2-1; 7 nucleotides line up with TRBD1. CDR3 length: 15 amino acids. Germline assignment: CDR1 SNHLY and CDR2 FYNNEI. The CDR3 DNA reads as TGTGCCAGCAGGGAAGACAGGGAACCGTACAATGAGCAGTTCTTC. Its translation: CASREDREPYNEQFF.

DNA of the CDR3: TGTGCCAGCAGCACCCCCGGGGGGGGACAGGGGATAAACTACGAGCAGTACTTC. Translated: CASSTPGGGQGINYEQYF. V is TRBV28 and J is TRBJ2-5, with 10 bases lining up with TRBD1. Near its end, the DNA agrees better with TRBJ2-7, so the J call may be wrong. From germline, CDR1 is MDHEN and CDR2 SYDVKM. This CDR3 comprises 18 residues.

The rearrangement joins TRBV27 to TRBJ2-3; TRBD1 or TRBD2 may be the D gene (6 bases each). Germline V gene lookup returns CDR1 MNHEY and CDR2 SMNVEV (reference sequence). The CDR3 covers 12 residues. Deletions cut 7 bases from V and 2 bases from J, with 7 bases between. The CDR3, as DNA: TGTGCCAGCACGGGGGCCACAGATACGCAGTATTTT. Translating gives CASTGATDTQYF.

The chain links TRBV7-9 to TRBJ1-2, with D maybe TRBD1 (5 bases). The V end lost 5 bases, the J end lost 5 bases, and 9 bases lay between the germline ends. This CDR3 comprises 12 residues. The germline V gene encodes CDR1 SEHNR and CDR2 FQNEAQ (reference sequence). The CDR3 DNA is TGTGCCAGCAGCCCGGGGGAGTATGGCTACACCTTC. Amino acids: CASSPGEYGYTF.

As DNA, the CDR3 is TGTGCCAGCAGCCATTCGGCGCTAGCGGGAGTCTCGGTCTTCAATGAGCAGTTCTTC. Amino acid sequence: CASSHSALAGVSVFNEQFF. The chain combines TRBV7-2 with TRBJ2-1, with 10 bases lining up with TRBD2. V gave up 5 bases and J gave up 6 bases; unmatched junction bases: 19. CDR1 is SGHTA, CDR2 FQGNSA, per germline. CDR3 length: 19 residues.

The chain links TRBV6-5 to TRBJ1-2, with 7 bases that match TRBD1. Germline V gene data show CDR1 as MNHEY and CDR2 as SVGAGI. This CDR3 spans 13 amino acids. V was pared by 6 bases and J by 7 bases, with 8 bases of the junction left unmatched. The CDR3 nucleotides are TGTGCCAGCAGACCAAACAGGGGACCTGGCTACACCTTC. It is translated as CASRPNRGPGYTF.

CDR3 loop: CASSLGQFENIQYF. The CDR3 DNA sequence: TGCGCCAGCAGCTTAGGGCAGTTCGAAAACATTCAGTACTTC. This chain joins TRBV5-1 and TRBJ2-4; D is ambiguous. The CDR3 consists of 14 residues. V lost 2 bases and J 5 bases, leaving 11 bases between the germline ends. The germline CDR1 and CDR2 sequences are SGHRS and YFSETQ.

In DNA form, the CDR3 reads TGTGCCAGCAGTGTCCACCGGGCGGACTATGGCTACACCTTC. Protein: CASSVHRADYGYTF. This chain links TRBV6-1 with TRBJ1-2; D is unresolved. Germline lookup yields CDR1 MNHNS and CDR2 SASEGT. V lost 4 bases and J 3 bases, leaving 12 bases between the germline ends. The CDR3 consists of 14 residues.

This clone was seen a single time. This chain uses TRBV9 with TRBJ2-3; D is undetermined. Germline assignment: CDR1 SGDLS and CDR2 YYNGEE. CDR3 length: 15 amino acids. V was trimmed by 0 bases and J by 0 bases, leaving 8 bases between them. CDR3 nucleotides: TGTGCCAGCAGCGTAGGCCCACTGAGCACAGATACGCAGTATTTT. This translates into CASSVGPLSTDTQYF.

The chain has TRBV28 and TRBJ1-4; D uncertain. V lost 5 bases to trimming and J lost 5 bases, with 15 bases between them. The CDR3 totals 15 residues. Germline CDR1 MDHEN, CDR2 SYDVKM. CDR3 region: CASSVELGRNEKLFF. For the CDR3, the DNA is TGTGCCAGCAGTGTGGAATTGGGCAGGAATGAAAAACTGTTTTTT.

On this clone itself: The same CDR3 arises from other DNA sequences in this sample as well. This chain links TRBV5-4 with TRBJ2-5; 9 bases line up with TRBD1. CDR1 is SGHNT, CDR2 YYREEE, per germline (reference sequence). The CDR3 is 14 amino acids. Germline trimming cut 4 bases from V and 2 bases from J; bases unmatched to any gene: 3. The CDR3 loop reads CASSLGTGQETQYF. CDR3 nucleotide sequence: TGTGCCAGCAGCCTAGGGACAGGGCAAGAGACCCAGTACTTC.

The V gene is TRBV28, the J gene TRBJ1-1, with D possibly TRBD1 on 5 matching bases. V was cut by 6 bases and J by 11 bases, with 13 bases left in between. CDR3 size: 11 residues. The germline V gene has CDR1 MDHEN and CDR2 SYDVKM. CDR3 nucleotide sequence: TGTGCCAGCAGCACCTACGGGACCGCTTTCTTT. This encodes CASSTYGTAFF.

Turning to this clone: The sample carries other DNA sequences with the same CDR3. The chain is built from TRBV7-2 and TRBJ2-5; TRBD2 aligns across 9 bases. Trimming took 8 bases from V and 5 from J; bases not matched to a gene: 6. The CDR3 has 13 residues. Germline V gene data show CDR1 as SGHTA and CDR2 as FQGNSA. The CDR3 sequence: CASSSGTGETQYF. The CDR3 nucleotides read TGTGCCAGCTCTAGCGGGACGGGGGAGACCCAGTACTTC.

The chain has TRBV5-1 and TRBJ2-7; TRBD1 matches 8 bases. The trim removed 4 bases at V and 0 bases at J, leaving 3 bases unmatched. Per the germline V gene, CDR1 is SGHRS and CDR2 is YFSETQ. This CDR3 spans 14 amino acids. The CDR3 DNA sequence: TGCGCCAGCAGCCGGGACAGGAACTCCTACGAGCAGTACTTC. Protein product: CASSRDRNSYEQYF.

The CDR3, as DNA: TGTGCCAGCATACGGGACCACGAGCAGTACTTC. It specifies CASIRDHEQYF. The chain carries TRBV2 and TRBJ2-7; tentatively, D is TRBD1 or TRBD2 (5 bases each). The CDR3 is made up of 11 amino acids. The germline CDR1 and CDR2 sequences are SNHLY and FYNNEI. The germline V and J ends were trimmed by 7 bases and 5 bases, with 9 bases remaining between them.

J is TRBJ1-5 and V is TRBV15, with TRBD1 matching 10 bases. The CDR3 covers 16 residues. J gave up 4 bases and V 5 bases, and 8 bases lay outside the gene matches. From germline, CDR1 is LNHNV and CDR2 YYDKDF (reference sequence). CDR3 amino acids: CATSSLGTGENQPQHF. The DNA of the CDR3 is TGTGCCACCAGCTCCCTAGGGACAGGGGAGAATCAGCCCCAGCATTTT.

The genes are TRBV11-3 and TRBJ1-3, with 7 bases identical to TRBD1. The V gene end was trimmed by 4 bases and the J gene end by 4 bases; junction bases not matched to a gene: 7. CDR1 is SGHNT, CDR2 YENEEA, per germline. The CDR3 contains 15 residues. The CDR3 DNA sequence: TGTGCCAGCAGCTCAGGGGGGCTCGCGGGAAACACCATATATTTT. Residues: CASSSGGLAGNTIYF.

This chain joins TRBV5-1 and TRBJ2-7, with D perhaps TRBD2 (6 bases). The germline CDR1 and CDR2 sequences are SGHRS and YFSETQ. V gave up 1 base and J gave up 9 bases, with 14 bases separating them. This CDR3 has 13 amino acids. Here the CDR3 reads CASSLTTSRVQYF. CDR3 DNA sequence: TGCGCCAGCAGCTTGACGACTAGTCGAGTGCAGTACTTC. Variable domain in full (rest from reference TRBV5-1 and TRBJ2-7): KAGVTQTPRYLIKTRGQQVTLSCSPISGHRSVSWYQQTPGQGLQFLFEYFSETQRNKGNFPGRFSGRQFSNSRSEMNVSTLELGDSALYLCASSLTTSRVQYFGPGTRLTVT.

The rearrangement uses TRBV11-2 and TRBJ2-7, with 12 bases fitting TRBD1. With V trimmed by 6 bases and J by 3 bases, 18 bases remained unmatched. The CDR3 covers 19 residues. Per germline, CDR1 SGHAT and CDR2 FQNNGV. CDR3 sequence (DNA): TGTGCCAGCAGGGCGGGTTGGGACAGGGGGCCCGACCACTACTACGAGCAGTACTTC. Its translation is CASRAGWDRGPDHYYEQYF.

The count of this clone is one. Other DNA sequences of this sample code for an identical CDR3. V and J are TRBV9 and TRBJ2-3, with a possible D match to TRBD1 (5 bases). The CDR3 spans 14 residues. Germline V gene data show CDR1 as SGDLS and CDR2 as YYNGEE. V lost 2 bases and J 4 bases, leaving 11 bases between the germline ends. CDR3 DNA sequence: TGTGCCAGCAGCGTGGCCCCAGGGCCAGATACGCAGTATTTT. Translation gives CASSVAPGPDTQYF. Drawing the rest from reference TRBV9 and TRBJ2-3, the complete variable domain is DSGVTQTPKHLITATGQRVTLRCSPRSGDLSVYWYQQSLDQGLQFLIQYYNGEERAKGNILERFSAQQFPDLHSELNLSSLELGDSALYFCASSVAPGPDTQYFGPGTRLTVL.

Written as DNA, the CDR3 is TGTGCCAGCAGAGGCCAGGGCCTCAATGGCTACACCTTC. Protein product: CASRGQGLNGYTF. V gene TRBV2 combines with J gene TRBJ1-2; tentative D call: TRBD1 (5 bases). V lost 6 bases, J lost 6 bases, and 14 bases lay in between. The CDR3 totals 13 residues. CDR1 and CDR2 (germline): SNHLY, FYNNEI.

The rearrangement joins TRBV11-1 to TRBJ2-1; unclear D gene. Germline loops: CDR1 SGHAT, CDR2 FQDESV (reference sequence). Trimming pared 1 base from V and 0 bases from J, leaving 7 bases between. The CDR3 runs 15 residues. The CDR3 bases are TGTGCCAGCAGCTTAGGCCGTAGCTCCTACAATGAGCAGTTCTTC. Residues: CASSLGRSSYNEQFF.

This clone was seen more than once but under ten times. The CDR3 nucleotides read TGTGCCAGCAGCCAGTTCAGAAACAGGGGAGCGAACTATGGCTACACCTTC. Its translation is CASSQFRNRGANYGYTF. The chain uses TRBV4-2 and TRBJ1-2; 7 bases agree with TRBD1. CDR3 size: 17 residues. Trimming removed 3 bases from V and 2 bases from J; junction bases left unmatched: 12. In germline, CDR1 is LGHNA, CDR2 YNFKEQ.

This sequence joins TRBV28 and TRBJ1-2; no definite D call. Per germline, CDR1 MDHEN and CDR2 SYDVKM. Trimming took off 4 bases at V and 8 bases at J, with 14 bases between the two ends. The CDR3 loop spans 13 amino acids. The CDR3 coding sequence is TGTGCCAGCAGTTCCTTTTCAATGGTAGGCTACACCTTC. It specifies CASSSFSMVGYTF.

V usage is TRBV7-2 and J usage is TRBJ1-5; D not certain. The V and J ends lost 4 bases and 6 bases respectively, with 10 bases between them. This CDR3 contains 13 residues. CDR1 is SGHTA and CDR2 is FQGNSA in the germline V gene. In DNA form, the CDR3 reads TGTGCCAGCAGCTCCGACATGATTCAGCCCCAGCATTTT. It encodes CASSSDMIQPQHF. Complete variable domain (other parts from reference TRBV7-2 and TRBJ1-5): GAGVSQSPSNKVTEKGKDVELRCDPISGHTALYWYRQSLGQGLEFLIYFQGNSAPDKSGLPSDRFSAERTGGSVSTLTIQRTQQEDSAVYLCASSSDMIQPQHFGDGTRLSIL.

This chain uses TRBV11-2 with TRBJ2-2; perhaps TRBD1 as D (6 bases). V gave up 2 bases and J gave up 7 bases, with 11 bases separating them. Germline loops: CDR1 SGHAT, CDR2 FQNNGV. The CDR3 is 14 amino acids. In DNA form, the CDR3 reads TGTGCCAGCAGCTTATTACAGGGTGACGGGGAGCTGTTTTTT. Protein: CASSLLQGDGELFF. Complete variable domain (other parts from reference TRBV11-2 and TRBJ2-2): EAGVAQSPRYKIIEKRQSVAFWCNPISGHATLYWYQQILGQGPKLLIQFQNNGVVDDSQLPKDRFSAERLKGVDSTLKIQPAKLEDSAVYLCASSLLQGDGELFFGEGSRLTVL.